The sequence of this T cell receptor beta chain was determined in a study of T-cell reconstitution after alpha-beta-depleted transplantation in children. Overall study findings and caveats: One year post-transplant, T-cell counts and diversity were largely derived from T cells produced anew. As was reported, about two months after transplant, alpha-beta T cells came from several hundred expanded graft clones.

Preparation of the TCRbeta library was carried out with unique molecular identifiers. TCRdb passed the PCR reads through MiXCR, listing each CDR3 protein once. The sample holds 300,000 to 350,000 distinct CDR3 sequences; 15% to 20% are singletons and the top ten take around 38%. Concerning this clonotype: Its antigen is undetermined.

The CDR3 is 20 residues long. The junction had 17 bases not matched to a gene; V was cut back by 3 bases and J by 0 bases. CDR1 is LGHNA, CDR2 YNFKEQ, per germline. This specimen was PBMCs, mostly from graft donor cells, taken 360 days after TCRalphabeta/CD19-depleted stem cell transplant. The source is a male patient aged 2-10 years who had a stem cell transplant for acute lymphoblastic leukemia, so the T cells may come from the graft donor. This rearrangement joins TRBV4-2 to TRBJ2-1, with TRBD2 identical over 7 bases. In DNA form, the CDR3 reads TGTGCCAGCAGCCACATGAGCGGGACCGGCATCTTAAGCTCCTACAATGAGCAGTTCTTC. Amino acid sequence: CASSHMSGTGILSSYNEQFF.